This TCR beta chain was identified in a study of shared clonotypes between healthy human individuals. Study-wide results and caveats: Represented diversity, genetic and exposure-history alike, was limited by few donors.

The repertoire was sequenced with immunoSEQ multiplex PCR; TCRdb's copy has only in-frame clones and lacks some. Of some 1.5 million clones in the sample, 98% were seen once. In the case of this clone: Its antigen is undetermined. The sample holds other DNA sequences that translate to the same CDR3.

With V trimmed by 0 bases and J by 2 bases, 5 bases remained unmatched. Per germline, CDR1 SGHRS and CDR2 YFSETQ. The CDR3 totals 15 residues. This chain links TRBV5-1 with TRBJ2-7; 7 bases line up with TRBD2. This receptor was obtained from a man younger than 40 in good health. The specimen sequenced was naive CD4+ T cells sorted from blood. Regarding subset: CD45RA+ positively selected. CDR3 DNA sequence: TGCGCCAGCAGCTTGGTGGCGGGAGATGCCTACGAGCAGTACTTC. Translating it yields CASSLVAGDAYEQYF.